The 21 T cell receptor beta chains below come from one sample, sequenced in a study of brain T cells in children with intractable seizures. This table comes from immunoSEQ multiplex PCR, and its TCRdb copy is limited to in-frame clones, with some not included. The repertoire consists of approximately 41,000 clones, with more than 80% occurring once and the leading ten covering approximately 6.8%. The source material was peripheral blood, sampled at surgery. These receptors came from a girl aged 2-10 years with tuberous sclerosis and intractable seizures.

The rearrangement joins TRBV11-1 to TRBJ2-3, with D possibly called TRBD1 or TRBD2 (5 bases each). V shed 3 bases and J shed 1 base, with 8 bases lying between them. This CDR3 is built from 14 residues. Germline V lookup: CDR1 SGHAT, CDR2 FQDESV (reference sequence). This CDR3 is CASSFEGRTDTQYF. The CDR3 nucleotides read TGTGCCAGCAGCTTTGAGGGACGCACAGATACGCAGTATTTT.

The CDR3 reads CASSNGLPGEQYV. CDR3 sequence (DNA): TGTGCCAGCAGCAACGGCCTTCCGGGAGAGCAGTACGTC. The genes are TRBV21-1 and TRBJ2-7; no DNA check was done on the table's D call, TRBD2. TRBV21-1 is shown as a pseudogene. This CDR3 has 13 amino acids.

The chain has TRBV10-2 and TRBJ2-7, with a tentative D call TRBD1 (5 bases). Germline V lookup: CDR1 WSHSY, CDR2 SAAADI. V dropped 4 bases and J dropped 3 bases, with 19 bases sitting between them. The CDR3 has 16 amino acids. The CDR3 nucleotides are TGCGCCAGCAGTGGCCGTACAGGTTATGAGAGCTACGAGCAGTACTTC. It encodes CASSGRTGYESYEQYF.

The chain couples TRBV3-1 (or the pseudogene TRBV3-2) to TRBJ2-3, with TRBD1 identical over 8 bases. V lost 4 bases and J lost 3; bases outside the gene matches: 9. This CDR3 region has 16 residues. Germline V gene lookup returns CDR1 LGHDT and CDR2 YNNKEL (reference sequence). The CDR3 region is CASSLRQGQVTDTQYF. The CDR3 DNA sequence: TGTGCCAGCAGCCTCCGTCAGGGACAGGTAACAGATACGCAGTATTTT.

V and J are TRBV7-3 and TRBJ2-1, with 7 bases identical to TRBD2. Germline loops: CDR1 SGHTA, CDR2 FQGTGA. The length of the CDR3 is 19 residues. J lost 0 bases, V lost 1 base, and 12 bases had no gene match. CDR3 in DNA: TGTGCCAGCAGCTTAAAATTGTCTACCGGGGGGTACTCCTACAATGAGCAGTTCTTC. Protein product: CASSLKLSTGGYSYNEQFF.

V usage is TRBV7-2 and J usage is TRBJ2-1, with TRBD2 matching 8 bases. CDR3 size: 16 residues. Germline CDR1 SGHTA, CDR2 FQGNSA. Trimming at V came to 5 bases and at J to 6 bases, leaving 12 bases not matched to a gene. The CDR3 loop is CASSPEVAGGLNEQFF. The CDR3 coding sequence is TGTGCCAGCAGCCCAGAGGTGGCGGGGGGACTCAATGAGCAGTTCTTC.

The chain links TRBV3-1 (or the pseudogene TRBV3-2) to TRBJ2-3; D is possibly TRBD2 (5 bases). The CDR3 sequence is 14 residues long. Germline CDR1 and CDR2: LGHDT and YNNKEL (reference sequence). Trimming removed 4 bases from V and 0 bases from J, with 8 bases in between. Here the CDR3 DNA reads TGTGCCAGCAGCCGGAGGATTAGCACAGATACGCAGTATTTT. This encodes CASSRRISTDTQYF.

The chain employs TRBV24-1 and TRBJ2-1; 7 bases agree with TRBD1. The trim removed 4 bases at V and 6 bases at J, leaving 11 bases unmatched. The CDR3 has 16 amino acids. Germline V gene lookup returns CDR1 KGHDR and CDR2 SFDVKD. This CDR3 reads CATSDNSGTAPNEQFF. CDR3 bases: TGTGCCACCAGTGACAACTCCGGGACAGCACCCAATGAGCAGTTCTTC.

The chain combines TRBV11-2 with TRBJ2-5; D ambiguous. V was pared by 2 bases and J by 0 bases, with 13 bases between. Germline CDR1 is SGHAT and CDR2 is FQNNGV. The CDR3 spans 16 residues. The CDR3 here is CASSLITGRNQETQYF. The CDR3 nucleotides read TGTGCCAGCAGCTTAATTACGGGCAGGAACCAAGAGACCCAGTACTTC.

The chain links TRBV2 to TRBJ2-7; tentative D call: TRBD2 (5 bases). This CDR3 is 12 amino acids long. V lost 3 bases, J lost 3 bases, and 6 bases lay in between. Germline CDR1 is SNHLY and CDR2 is FYNNEI. CDR3 DNA: TGTGCCAGCAGTGACCGGGGCTACGAGCAGTACGTC. It encodes CASSDRGYEQYV.

The chain has TRBV7-8 and TRBJ2-7, with TRBD1 matching 7 bases. CDR1 is SGHVS and CDR2 is FQNEAQ in the germline V gene. J gave up 1 base and V 5 bases, and 17 bases lay outside the gene matches. The length of the CDR3 is 18 residues. CDR3 in DNA: TGTGCCAGCAGCCCGAACCAGGGGGAACGGGGTCCATCCTACGAGCAGTACGTC. Protein: CASSPNQGERGPSYEQYV.

The chain links TRBV30 to TRBJ1-2; 7 bases agree with TRBD1. The CDR3 consists of 13 residues. J was trimmed by 5 bases and V by 4 bases; bases with no gene match: 7. The germline V gene has CDR1 GTSNPN and CDR2 SVGIG (reference sequence). CDR3 residues: CAWTGDRGYGYTF. CDR3 sequence (DNA): TGTGCCTGGACAGGGGACAGAGGATATGGCTACACCTTC.

This sequence joins TRBV2 and TRBJ1-6, with TRBD1 as a possible D gene (5 bases). Germline lookup yields CDR1 SNHLY and CDR2 FYNNEI. The V end was cut by 2 bases, the J end by 9 bases, with 14 bases between. This CDR3 contains 15 residues. As DNA, the CDR3 is TGTGCCAGCAGTGAATCGGGCAGGGCCGGTTCACCCCTCCACTTT. The encoded protein is CASSESGRAGSPLHF.

CDR3 sequence reads: CASSAHTGKDTQYF. CDR3 nucleotide sequence: TGTGCCAGCAGTGCGCATACAGGGAAAGATACGCAGTATTTT. V gene TRBV2 combines with J gene TRBJ2-3; maybe TRBD1 (6 bases). V lost 4 bases, J lost 5 bases, and 13 bases lay in between. This CDR3 is 14 amino acids long. Germline CDR1 SNHLY, CDR2 FYNNEI.

The V call is TRBV7-2, the J call TRBJ2-1; no reliable D call. Germline CDR1 SGHTA, CDR2 FQGNSA. V was shortened by 1 base and J by 2 bases, with 6 bases between the two germline ends. CDR3 size: 14 residues. CDR3 nucleotides: TGTGCCAGCAGCTTAGAGGCAGCCTACAATGAGCAGTTCTTC. Translating gives CASSLEAAYNEQFF.

The chain carries TRBV24-1 and TRBJ2-7, with a tentative D call TRBD1 (5 bases). Trimming took off 4 bases at V and 0 bases at J, with 9 bases between the two ends. The length of the CDR3 is 14 residues. Germline CDR1 is KGHDR and CDR2 is SFDVKD. The CDR3 protein is CATSEDKSSYEQYF. The CDR3, as DNA: TGTGCCACCAGTGAGGACAAGAGCTCCTACGAGCAGTACTTC.

This clone was detected only once. J is TRBJ2-2 and V is TRBV7-6, with TRBD1 matching 7 bases. Per germline, CDR1 SGHVS and CDR2 FNYEAQ. The CDR3 runs to 17 residues. After removal of 5 bases from V and 4 bases from J, the junction contained 13 bases not matched to a gene. DNA of the CDR3: TGTGCCAGCAGCCCCATTCCCGGGACAGCTCCCACCGGGGAGCTGTTTTTT. Translation: CASSPIPGTAPTGELFF.

The chain uses TRBV4-2 and TRBJ2-1; D is unresolved. Deletions cut 0 bases from V and 5 bases from J, with 14 bases between. Germline V gene lookup returns CDR1 LGHNA and CDR2 YNFKEQ. This CDR3 is built from 16 residues. CDR3 region: CASSQERSSLHNEQFF. Here the CDR3 DNA reads TGTGCCAGCAGCCAAGAGAGATCGTCCCTACACAATGAGCAGTTCTTC.

V and J are TRBV7-2 and TRBJ1-1; no firm D call. The CDR3 spans 12 residues. V lost 6 bases, J lost 7 bases, and 12 bases lay in between. Germline V gives CDR1 SGHTA, CDR2 FQGNSA. CDR3 DNA sequence: TGTGCCAGCAGTCAGGAGGGCATTGAAGCTTTCTTT. Translated: CASSQEGIEAFF. Full variable domain (outside the CDR3, taken from reference TRBV7-2 and TRBJ1-1): GAGVSQSPSNKVTEKGKDVELRCDPISGHTALYWYRQSLGQGLEFLIYFQGNSAPDKSGLPSDRFSAERTGGSVSTLTIQRTQQEDSAVYLCASSQEGIEAFFGQGTRLTVV.

The J gene is TRBJ1-1, the V gene TRBV27, with unresolved D. Trimming cost V 2 bases and J 0 bases, with 10 bases left between them. The CDR3 is 15 amino acids. Germline lookup yields CDR1 MNHEY and CDR2 SMNVEV (reference sequence). CDR3 residues: CASSLRAAVNTEAFF. In DNA form, the CDR3 reads TGTGCCAGCAGTTTACGAGCAGCCGTGAACACTGAAGCTTTCTTT.

The rearrangement uses TRBV19 and TRBJ1-4, with D perhaps matching TRBD1 (5 bases). The V and J ends lost 5 bases and 8 bases respectively, with 15 bases between them. Germline CDR1 is LNHDA and CDR2 is SQIVND (reference sequence). The CDR3 is 14 residues long. The DNA for the CDR3 is TGTGCCAGTAGTTCCGGGGAGTGGGGCGAAAAACTGTTTTTT. Translation gives CASSSGEWGEKLFF.